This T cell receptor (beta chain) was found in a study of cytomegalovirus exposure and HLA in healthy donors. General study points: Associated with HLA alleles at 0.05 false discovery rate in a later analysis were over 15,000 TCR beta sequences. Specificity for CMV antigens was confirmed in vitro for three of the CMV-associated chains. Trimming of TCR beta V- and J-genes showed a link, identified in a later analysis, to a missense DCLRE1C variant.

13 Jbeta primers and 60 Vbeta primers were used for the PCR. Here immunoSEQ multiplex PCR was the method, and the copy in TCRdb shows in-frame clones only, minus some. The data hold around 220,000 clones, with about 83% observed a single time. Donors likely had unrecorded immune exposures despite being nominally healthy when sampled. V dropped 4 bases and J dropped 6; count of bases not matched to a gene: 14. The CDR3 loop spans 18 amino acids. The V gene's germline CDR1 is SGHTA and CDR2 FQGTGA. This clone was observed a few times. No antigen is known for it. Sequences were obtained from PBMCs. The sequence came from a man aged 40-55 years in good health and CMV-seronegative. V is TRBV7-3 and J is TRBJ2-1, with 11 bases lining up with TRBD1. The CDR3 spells CASSSRGFGTGGSNEQFF. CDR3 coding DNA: TGTGCCAGCAGCTCAAGAGGGTTTGGGACAGGGGGTAGCAATGAGCAGTTCTTC. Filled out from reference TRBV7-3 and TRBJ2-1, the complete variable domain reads GAGVSQTPSNKVTEKGKYVELRCDPISGHTALYWYRQSLGQGPEFLIYFQGTGAADDSGLPNDRFFAVRPEGSVSTLKIQRTERGDSAVYLCASSSRGFGTGGSNEQFFGPGTRLTVL.